The sequence of this TCR beta chain was determined in a study of tumor-infiltrating lymphocytes in primary liver carcinoma. Without any cell sorting, about 19-31 mg of bulk tissue yielded co-extracted RNA and DNA. The investigators made TCR beta cDNA from roughly 460 ng total RNA, using a constant-region primer. Three nested multiplex PCR rounds, a slightly modified ARM-PCR, produced the libraries for TCR beta. The first two PCR rounds used TRBV1-TRBV30 forward primers with a C-beta reverse primer, roughly 10 cycles each. TCRdb recomputed calls from the multiplex PCR reads with MiXCR, one row per CDR3 protein. The table has 80,000 to 100,000 distinct CDR3 sequences, about 70% seen once. The CDR3 sequence is 13 residues long. V dropped 5 bases and J dropped 4 bases, with 9 bases sitting between them. The germline V gene has CDR1 MDHEN and CDR2 SYDVKM. This clonotype appeared a few times.

The sequencing sample was made of tumor-adjacent normal liver tissue. The TCR was taken from a man aged 40-55 years with primary liver carcinoma and hepatitis B virus infection. The chain is built from TRBV28 and TRBJ2-1; the D gene is possibly TRBD2 (6 bases). CDR3 region: CASSGGLYNEQFF. DNA for the CDR3: TGTGCCAGCAGTGGGGGACTTTACAATGAGCAGTTCTTC.